This T cell receptor beta chain was recorded in a study of T cells in Graves' hyperthyroidism and ophthalmopathy. Study-wide results and caveats: Most clonotypes that expanded in the thyroid above 0.001 also showed up in blood.

With regard to this clonotype: No antigen is known for it.

The V segment lost 8 bases and the J segment 4 bases; nucleotides outside the gene matches: 12. The length of the CDR3 is 16 residues. Germline values: CDR1 MNHEY, CDR2 SVGEGT. TCR beta CDR3 region amplification was performed from RNA transcripts. The HTBI primer set was used in a first-round RT-PCR of the TCR CDR3. One entry per CDR3 protein results from TCRdb running MiXCR on the multiplex PCR reads. The sample yields around 300,000 distinct CDR3 sequences, approximately 18% seen once. About 10 ml of fresh peripheral blood supplied the PBMCs. Sequenced material: blood. The sequence came from a man in his fifties or sixties with Graves' ophthalmopathy. The chain employs TRBV6-2 or TRBV6-3 and TRBJ2-3; TRBD1 agrees at 10 bases. This chain's CDR3 is CASGSTGTGVPDTQYF. CDR3 nucleotides: TGTGCCAGCGGGAGTACCGGGACAGGGGTCCCAGATACGCAGTATTTT.